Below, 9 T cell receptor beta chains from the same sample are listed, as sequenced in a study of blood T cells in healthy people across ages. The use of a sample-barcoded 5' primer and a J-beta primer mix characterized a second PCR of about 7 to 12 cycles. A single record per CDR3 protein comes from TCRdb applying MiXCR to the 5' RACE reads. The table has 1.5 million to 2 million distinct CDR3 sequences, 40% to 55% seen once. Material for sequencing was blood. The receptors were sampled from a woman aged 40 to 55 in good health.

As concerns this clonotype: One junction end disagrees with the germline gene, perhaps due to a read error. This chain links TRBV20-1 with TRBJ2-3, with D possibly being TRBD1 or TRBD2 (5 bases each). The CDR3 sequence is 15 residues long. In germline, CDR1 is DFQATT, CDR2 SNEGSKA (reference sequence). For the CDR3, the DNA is TGCAGTGCTAGGGGGACGACCAAAAGCATAGATACGCAGTATTTT. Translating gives CSARGTTKSIDTQYF.

CDR3 amino acids: CSASRGGPGANVLTF. The CDR3 nucleotides are TGCAGTGCTTCGCGAGGGGGTCCTGGGGCCAACGTCCTGACTTTC. The chain combines TRBV20-1 with TRBJ2-6; D might be TRBD1 (6 bases). The V end was cut by 5 bases, the J end by 2 bases, with 13 bases between. Germline CDR1 reads DFQATT; CDR2 reads SNEGSKA (reference sequence). CDR3 size: 15 residues.

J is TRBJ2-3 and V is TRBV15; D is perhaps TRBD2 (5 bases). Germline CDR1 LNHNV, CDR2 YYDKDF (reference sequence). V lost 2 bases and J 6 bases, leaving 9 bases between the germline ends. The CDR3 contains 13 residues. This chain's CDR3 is CATSRSGSDTQYF. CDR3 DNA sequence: TGTGCCACCAGCAGAAGTGGGAGTGATACGCAGTATTTT.

The CDR3 region has the DNA TGTGCCAGCAGTTTAACATCCCCTCCTCGTTGGACTTTCTTT. This sequence encodes CASSLTSPPRWTFF. The J gene is TRBJ1-1, the V gene TRBV12-3 or TRBV12-4; the D is unclear. Trimming took off 2 bases at V and 12 bases at J, with 19 bases between the two ends. The length of the CDR3 is 14 residues.

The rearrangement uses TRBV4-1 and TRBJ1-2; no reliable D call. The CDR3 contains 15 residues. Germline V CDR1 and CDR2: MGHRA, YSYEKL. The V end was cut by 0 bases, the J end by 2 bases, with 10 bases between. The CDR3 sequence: CASSQEFQQNYGYTF. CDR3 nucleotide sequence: TGCGCCAGCAGCCAAGAATTTCAACAAAACTATGGCTACACCTTC.

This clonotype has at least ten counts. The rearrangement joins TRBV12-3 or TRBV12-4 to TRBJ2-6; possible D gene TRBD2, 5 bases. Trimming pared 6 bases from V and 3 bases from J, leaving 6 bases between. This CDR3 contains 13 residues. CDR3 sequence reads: CASSRGGANVLTF. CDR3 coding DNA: TGTGCCAGCAGCCGGGGTGGGGCCAACGTCCTGACTTTC.

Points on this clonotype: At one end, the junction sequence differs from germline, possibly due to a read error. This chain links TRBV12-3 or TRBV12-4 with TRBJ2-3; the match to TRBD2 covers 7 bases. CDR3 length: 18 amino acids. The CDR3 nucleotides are TGTGCCAGCAGTTTAGCGCCCAGACTAGCATCGAGAGCAGATGCGCAATATTTT. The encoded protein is CASSLAPRLASRADAQYF.

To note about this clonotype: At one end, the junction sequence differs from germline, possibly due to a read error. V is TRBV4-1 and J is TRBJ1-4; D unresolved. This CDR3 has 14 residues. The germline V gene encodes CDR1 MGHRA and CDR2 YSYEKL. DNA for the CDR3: TGCGCCAGCAGCCAAGCAGGTTCTAATGAAAAACCGTTTTTT. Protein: CASSQAGSNEKPFF.

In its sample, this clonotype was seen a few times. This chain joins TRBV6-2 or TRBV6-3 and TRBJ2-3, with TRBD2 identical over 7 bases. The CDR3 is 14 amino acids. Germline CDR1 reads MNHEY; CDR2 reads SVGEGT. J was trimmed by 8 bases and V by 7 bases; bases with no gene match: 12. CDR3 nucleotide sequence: TGTGCCAGCACCCCGGATGCGGGGAGGGGTACGCAGTATTTT. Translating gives CASTPDAGRGTQYF.